This is a list of T cell receptor beta chains from one sample in a study of T cells in narcolepsy. Sequencing was performed with immunoSEQ multiplex PCR; in TCRdb, only in-frame clones are kept and a portion is missing. The repertoire holds tens of thousands of clones, with 70% to 85% as singletons. The sequenced sample consisted of CD45RA- memory CD4+ T cells from PBMCs. The receptors shown here come from a human donor with narcolepsy. Both conserved end residues are part of each CDR3. A D gene is named only where the DNA matches it firmly. Clone size is given for some rows only: seen once, a few or many times, or a class if the clone is expanded.

size	V	J	D	CDR3	DNA
.	TRBV27	TRBJ2-7	TRBD1	CASSRLGQAPNYEQYF	TGTGCCAGCAGCCGACTTGGACAGGCCCCAAACTACGAGCAGTACTTC
.	TRBV12-5	TRBJ2-2	.	CASGGFSTGELFF	TGTGCTAGTGGGGGTTTTTCTACCGGGGAGCTGTTTTTT
once	TRBV19	TRBJ1-2	.	CASRAGEVGYGYTF	TGTGCCAGTAGGGCAGGGGAAGTGGGCTATGGCTACACCTTC
once	TRBV2	TRBJ2-7	.	CASSEQTRGPSYEQYF	TGTGCCAGCAGCGAACAGACCAGGGGACCATCCTACGAGCAGTACTTC
.	TRBV19	TRBJ2-1	.	CASSPGVSSYNEQFF	TGTGCCAGTAGTCCGGGGGTTAGCTCCTACAATGAGCAGTTCTTC
once	TRBV15	TRBJ1-1	.	CATSREGSSEAFF	TGTGCCACCAGCAGAGAGGGCAGTTCTGAAGCTTTCTTT
.	TRBV11-2	TRBJ2-4	TRBD1	CASSTRTGGLIQYF	TGTGCCAGCAGCACCAGGACAGGGGGCCTCATTCAGTACTTC
.	TRBV5-8	TRBJ2-3	TRBD1	CASSPTGTALTDTQYF	TGTGCCAGCAGCCCCACTGGGACAGCCCTCACAGATACGCAGTATTTT
.	TRBV10-2	TRBJ1-1	TRBD1	CASIDRGRTEAFF	TGCGCCAGCATTGACAGGGGGCGGACTGAAGCTTTCTTT
.	TRBV30	TRBJ1-5	TRBD1	CAWSVDRGHNQPQHF	TGTGCCTGGAGTGTGGACAGGGGCCACAATCAGCCCCAGCATTTT
.	TRBV27	TRBJ1-6	TRBD1	CASSSDRGSSPLHF	TGTGCCAGCAGTTCGGACAGGGGGAGTTCACCCCTCCACTTT
.	TRBV28	TRBJ2-1	TRBD1	CASPYGQGSYNEQFF	TGTGCCAGCCCCTATGGACAGGGGTCCTACAATGAGCAGTTCTTC
.	TRBV2	TRBJ1-2	.	CASSEGEGRGYTF	TGTGCCAGCAGTGAAGGAGAGGGGCGCGGCTACACCTTC
.	TRBV11-2	TRBJ2-3	.	CASSLVYDTDTQYF	TGTGCCAGCAGCTTAGTATATGACACAGATACGCAGTATTTT
.	TRBV18	TRBJ1-2	TRBD1	CASSPGQSYGYTF	TGTGCCAGCTCACCGGGACAGTCCTATGGCTACACCTTC
.	TRBV15	TRBJ2-2	.	CATSREVGRPGFF	TGTGCCACCAGCAGAGAGGTGGGGCGGCCAGGGTTTTTT
once	TRBV11-3	TRBJ1-4	.	CASSLQGPQVAGLFF	TGTGCCAGCAGCTTACAAGGACCTCAAGTCGCGGGACTGTTTTTT
.	TRBV27	TRBJ1-5	.	CASSPLGNQPQHF	TGTGCCAGCAGCCCCTTGGGCAATCAGCCCCAGCATTTT
.	TRBV6-5	TRBJ1-2	.	CASSYSASNYGYTF	TGTGCCAGCAGTTACTCTGCCTCTAACTATGGCTACACCTTC
.	TRBV4-3	TRBJ2-3	.	CASSQDPSGLGTDTQYF	TGCGCCAGCAGCCAAGATCCTTCTGGCTTGGGCACAGATACGCAGTATTTT
.	TRBV9	TRBJ2-7	.	CASSPREGQGREQYF	TGTGCCAGCAGCCCCCGGGAGGGACAGGGCCGGGAGCAGTACTTC
.	TRBV27	TRBJ2-3	TRBD2	CASTRRRASGGPDTQYF	TGTGCCAGCACCCGTCGGAGGGCTAGCGGGGGACCAGATACGCAGTATTTT
.	TRBV7-2	TRBJ1-1	TRBD1	CASSRQGTAEAFF	TGTGCCAGCAGCCGACAGGGAACGGCGGAAGCTTTCTTT
.	TRBV7-2	TRBJ1-2	.	CASSLGGSRAWWGGYTF	TGTGCCAGCAGCTTGGGGGGTTCCAGGGCTTGGTGGGGTGGCTACACCTTC
once	TRBV6-1	TRBJ2-2	TRBD1	CVSSVRDRGLRTGELFF	TGTGTCAGCAGTGTCCGGGACAGGGGGCTCAGAACCGGGGAGCTGTTTTTT
.	TRBV7-2	TRBJ2-7	.	CASSFSGTGVREQYF	TGTGCCAGCAGCTTCTCCGGGACTGGGGTTAGGGAGCAGTACTTC